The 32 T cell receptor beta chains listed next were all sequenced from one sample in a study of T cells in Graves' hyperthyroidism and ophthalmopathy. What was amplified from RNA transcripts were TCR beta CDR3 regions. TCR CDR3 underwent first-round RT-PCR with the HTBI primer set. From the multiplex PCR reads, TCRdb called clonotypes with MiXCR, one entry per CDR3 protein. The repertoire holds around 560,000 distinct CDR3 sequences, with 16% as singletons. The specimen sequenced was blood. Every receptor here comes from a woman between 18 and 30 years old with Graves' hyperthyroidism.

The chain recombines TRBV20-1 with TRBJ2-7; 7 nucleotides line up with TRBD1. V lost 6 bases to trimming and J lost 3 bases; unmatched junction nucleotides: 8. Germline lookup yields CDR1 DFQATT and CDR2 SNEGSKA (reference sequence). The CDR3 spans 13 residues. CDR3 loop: CSAHSGQSYEQYF. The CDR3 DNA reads TGCAGTGCCCACTCGGGACAGAGCTACGAGCAGTACTTC.

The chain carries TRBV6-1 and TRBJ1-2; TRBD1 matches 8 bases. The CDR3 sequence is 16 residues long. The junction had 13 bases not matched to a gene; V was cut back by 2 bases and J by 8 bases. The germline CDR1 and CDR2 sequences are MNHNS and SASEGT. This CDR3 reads CASSEITRTQGEGYTF. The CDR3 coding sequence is TGTGCCAGCAGTGAAATTACGAGGACACAGGGGGAGGGCTACACCTTC.

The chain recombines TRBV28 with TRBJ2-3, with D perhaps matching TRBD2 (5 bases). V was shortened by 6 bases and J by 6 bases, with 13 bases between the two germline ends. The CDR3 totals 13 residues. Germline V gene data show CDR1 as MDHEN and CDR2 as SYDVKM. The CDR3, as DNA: TGTGCCAGCAGGCCGCGGGCGGCCGATACGCAGTATTTT. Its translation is CASRPRAADTQYF.

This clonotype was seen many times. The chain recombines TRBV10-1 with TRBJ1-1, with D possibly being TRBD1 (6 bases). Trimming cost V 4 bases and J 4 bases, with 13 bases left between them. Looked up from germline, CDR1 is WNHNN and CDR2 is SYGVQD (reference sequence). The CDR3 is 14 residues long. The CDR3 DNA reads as TGCGCCAGCAGTGGACAGGCCCTGGGCACTGAAGCTTTCTTT. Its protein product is CASSGQALGTEAFF.

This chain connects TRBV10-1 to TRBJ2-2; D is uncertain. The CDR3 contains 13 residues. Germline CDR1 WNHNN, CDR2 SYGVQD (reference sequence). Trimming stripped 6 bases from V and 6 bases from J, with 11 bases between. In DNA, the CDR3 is TGCGCCAGCAGGGGAAACGGCCCCGGGGAGCTGTTTTTT. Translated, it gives CASRGNGPGELFF.

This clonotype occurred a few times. Here the CDR3 reads CASSPDLRQGGGEQYF. The CDR3, as DNA: TGTGCCAGCAGCCCCGACCTTAGACAGGGCGGAGGGGAGCAGTACTTC. The chain links TRBV6-1 to TRBJ2-7, with a possible D match to TRBD1 (7 bases). Germline V gene lookup returns CDR1 MNHNS and CDR2 SASEGT. Trimming pared 6 bases from V and 7 bases from J, leaving 25 bases between. This CDR3 comprises 16 residues.

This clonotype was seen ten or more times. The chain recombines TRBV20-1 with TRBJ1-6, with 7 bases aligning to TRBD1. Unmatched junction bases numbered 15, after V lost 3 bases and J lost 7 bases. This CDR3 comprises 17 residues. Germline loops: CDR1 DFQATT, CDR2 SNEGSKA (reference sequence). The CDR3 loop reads CSASPTDRRRVNSPLHF. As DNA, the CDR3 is TGCAGTGCTAGCCCAACGGACAGGAGGCGTGTGAATTCACCCCTCCACTTT.

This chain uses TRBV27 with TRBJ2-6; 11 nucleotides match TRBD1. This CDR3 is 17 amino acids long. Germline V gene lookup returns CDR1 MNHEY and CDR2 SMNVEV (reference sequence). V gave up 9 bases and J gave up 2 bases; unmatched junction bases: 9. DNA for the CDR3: TGTGCCAGTCGAGCGGGGGACAGGGGGACTGGGGCCAACGTCCTGACTTTC. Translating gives CASRAGDRGTGANVLTF.

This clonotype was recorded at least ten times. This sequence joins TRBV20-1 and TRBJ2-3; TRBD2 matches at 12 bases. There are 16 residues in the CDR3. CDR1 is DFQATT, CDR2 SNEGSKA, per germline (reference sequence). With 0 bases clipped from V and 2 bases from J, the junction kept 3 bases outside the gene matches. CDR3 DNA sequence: TGCAGTGCTAGAGATCTAGCGGGGGGGCACACAGATACGCAGTATTTT. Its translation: CSARDLAGGHTDTQYF.

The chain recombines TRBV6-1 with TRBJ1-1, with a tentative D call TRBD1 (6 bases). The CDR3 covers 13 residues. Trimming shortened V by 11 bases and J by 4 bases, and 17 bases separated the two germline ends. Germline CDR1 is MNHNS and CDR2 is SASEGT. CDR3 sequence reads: CAGGVGGSTEAFF. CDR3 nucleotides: TGTGCCGGCGGCGTCGGGGGCAGCACTGAAGCTTTCTTT.

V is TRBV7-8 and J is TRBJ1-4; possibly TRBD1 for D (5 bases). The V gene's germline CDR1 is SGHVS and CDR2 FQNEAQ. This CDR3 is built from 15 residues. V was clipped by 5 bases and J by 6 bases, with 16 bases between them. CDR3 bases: TGTGCCAGCAGCCTCCCTGGGGGTTTTGATGAAAAACTGTTTTTT. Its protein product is CASSLPGGFDEKLFF. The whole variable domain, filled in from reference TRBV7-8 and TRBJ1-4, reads GAGVSQSPRYKVAKRGQDVALRCDPISGHVSLFWYQQALGQGPEFLTYFQNEAQLDKSGLPSDRFFAERPEGSVSTLKIQRTQQEDSAVYLCASSLPGGFDEKLFFGSGTQLSVL.

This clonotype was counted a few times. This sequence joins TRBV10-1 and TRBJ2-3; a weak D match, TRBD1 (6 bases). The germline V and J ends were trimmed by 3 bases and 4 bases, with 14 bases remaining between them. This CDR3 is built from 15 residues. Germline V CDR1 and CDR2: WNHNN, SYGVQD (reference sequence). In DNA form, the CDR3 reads TGCGCCAGCAGTGATGCGACAGGTCGTCCAGATACGCAGTATTTT. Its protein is CASSDATGRPDTQYF.

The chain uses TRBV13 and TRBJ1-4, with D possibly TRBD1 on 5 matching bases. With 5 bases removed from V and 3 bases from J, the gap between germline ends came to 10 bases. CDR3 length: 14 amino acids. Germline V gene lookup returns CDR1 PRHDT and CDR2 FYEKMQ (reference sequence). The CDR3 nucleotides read TGTGCCAGCAGCCCATGGGGGTCTAATGAAAAACTGTTTTTT. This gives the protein CASSPWGSNEKLFF.

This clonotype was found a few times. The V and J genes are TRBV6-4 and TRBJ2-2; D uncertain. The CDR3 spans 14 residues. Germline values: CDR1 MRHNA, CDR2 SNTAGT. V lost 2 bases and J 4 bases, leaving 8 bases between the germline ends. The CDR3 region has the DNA TGTGCCAGCAGTGACGACCCAAGCACCGGGGAGCTGTTTTTT. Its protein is CASSDDPSTGELFF.

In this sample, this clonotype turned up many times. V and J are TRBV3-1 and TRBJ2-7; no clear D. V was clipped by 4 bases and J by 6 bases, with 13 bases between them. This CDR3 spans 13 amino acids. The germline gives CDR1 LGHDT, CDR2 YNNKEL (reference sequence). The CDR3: CASSPSPKGEQYF. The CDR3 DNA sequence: TGTGCCAGCAGCCCTTCGCCTAAGGGCGAGCAGTACTTC.

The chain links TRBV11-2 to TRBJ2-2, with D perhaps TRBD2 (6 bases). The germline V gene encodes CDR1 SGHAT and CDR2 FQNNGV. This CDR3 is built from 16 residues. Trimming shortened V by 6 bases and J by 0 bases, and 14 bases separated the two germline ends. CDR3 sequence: CASRLMRGSNTGELFF. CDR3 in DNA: TGTGCCAGCAGATTAATGCGGGGTTCGAACACCGGGGAGCTGTTTTTT.

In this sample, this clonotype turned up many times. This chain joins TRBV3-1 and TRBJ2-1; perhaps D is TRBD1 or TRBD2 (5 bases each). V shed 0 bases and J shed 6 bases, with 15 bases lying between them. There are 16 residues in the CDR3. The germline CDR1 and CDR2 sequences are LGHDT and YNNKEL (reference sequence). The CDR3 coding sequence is TGTGCCAGCAGCCAAGATCCCCTAGTAGGGACCAATGAGCAGTTCTTC. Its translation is CASSQDPLVGTNEQFF.

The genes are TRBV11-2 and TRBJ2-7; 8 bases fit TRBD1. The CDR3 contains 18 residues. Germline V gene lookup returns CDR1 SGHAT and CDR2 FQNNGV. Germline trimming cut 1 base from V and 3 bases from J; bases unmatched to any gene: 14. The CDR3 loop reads CASSLVGLGQGASYEQYF. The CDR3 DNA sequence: TGTGCCAGCAGCTTAGTAGGCTTGGGGCAGGGGGCGAGCTACGAGCAGTACTTC.

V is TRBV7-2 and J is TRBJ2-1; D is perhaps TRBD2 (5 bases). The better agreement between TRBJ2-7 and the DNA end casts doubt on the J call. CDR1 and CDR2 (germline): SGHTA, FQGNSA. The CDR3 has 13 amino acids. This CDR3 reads CASSQAGINEQYF. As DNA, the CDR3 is TGTGCCAGCAGCCAAGCCGGGATAAATGAGCAGTACTTC.

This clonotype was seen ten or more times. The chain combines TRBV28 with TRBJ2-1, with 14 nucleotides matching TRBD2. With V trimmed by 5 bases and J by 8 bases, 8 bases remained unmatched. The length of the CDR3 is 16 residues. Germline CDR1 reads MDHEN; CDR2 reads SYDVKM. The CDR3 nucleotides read TGTGCCAGCAGTACTGGGACTAGCGGGAGAACGGATGAGCAGTTCTTC. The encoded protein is CASSTGTSGRTDEQFF.

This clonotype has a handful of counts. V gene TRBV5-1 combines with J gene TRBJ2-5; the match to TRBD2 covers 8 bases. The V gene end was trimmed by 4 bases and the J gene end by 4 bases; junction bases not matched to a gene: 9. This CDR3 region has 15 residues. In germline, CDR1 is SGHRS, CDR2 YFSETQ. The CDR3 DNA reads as TGCGCCAGCAGCCATTCACTAGCGGTTAGAGAGACCCAGTACTTC. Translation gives CASSHSLAVRETQYF.

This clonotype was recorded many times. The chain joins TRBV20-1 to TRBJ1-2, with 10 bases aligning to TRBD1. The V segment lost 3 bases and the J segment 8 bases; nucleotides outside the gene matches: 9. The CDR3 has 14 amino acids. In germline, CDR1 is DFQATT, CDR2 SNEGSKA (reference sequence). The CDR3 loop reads CSARERQGAPGYTF. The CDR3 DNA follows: TGCAGTGCTAGGGAGAGACAGGGGGCGCCGGGCTACACCTTC.

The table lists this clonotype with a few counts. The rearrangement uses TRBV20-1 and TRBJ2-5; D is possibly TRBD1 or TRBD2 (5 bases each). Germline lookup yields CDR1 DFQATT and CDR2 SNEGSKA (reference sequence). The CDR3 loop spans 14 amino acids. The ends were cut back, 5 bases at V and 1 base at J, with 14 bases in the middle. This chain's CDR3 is CSALGEVFQETQYF. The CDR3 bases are TGCAGTGCTTTGGGGGAAGTCTTCCAAGAGACCCAGTACTTC.

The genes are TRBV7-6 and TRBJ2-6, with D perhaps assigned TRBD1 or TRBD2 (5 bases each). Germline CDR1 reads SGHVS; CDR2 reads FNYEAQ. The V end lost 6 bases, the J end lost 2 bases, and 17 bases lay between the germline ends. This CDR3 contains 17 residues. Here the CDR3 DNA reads TGTGCCAGCAGTAGGGACGCCGGCATGGCTGGGGCCAACGTCCTGACTTTC. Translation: CASSRDAGMAGANVLTF. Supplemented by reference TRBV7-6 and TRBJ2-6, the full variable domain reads GAGVSQSPRYKVTKRGQDVALRCDPISGHVSLYWYRQALGQGPEFLTYFNYEAQQDKSGLPNDRFSAERPEGSISTLTIQRTEQRDSAMYRCASSRDAGMAGANVLTFGAGSRLTVL.

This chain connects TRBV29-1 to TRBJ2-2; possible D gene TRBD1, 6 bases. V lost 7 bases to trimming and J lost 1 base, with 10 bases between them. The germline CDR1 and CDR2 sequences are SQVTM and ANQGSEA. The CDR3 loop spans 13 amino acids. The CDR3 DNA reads TGCAGCGGCCGGACAGAGAACACCGGGGAGCTGTTTTTT. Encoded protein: CSGRTENTGELFF.

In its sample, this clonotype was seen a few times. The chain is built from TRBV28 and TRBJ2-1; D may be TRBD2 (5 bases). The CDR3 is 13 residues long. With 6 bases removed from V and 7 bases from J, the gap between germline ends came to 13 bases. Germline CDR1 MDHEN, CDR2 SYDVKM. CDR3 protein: CASSRPSGNEQFF. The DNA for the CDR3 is TGTGCCAGCAGCCGCCCCTCGGGGAATGAGCAGTTCTTC.

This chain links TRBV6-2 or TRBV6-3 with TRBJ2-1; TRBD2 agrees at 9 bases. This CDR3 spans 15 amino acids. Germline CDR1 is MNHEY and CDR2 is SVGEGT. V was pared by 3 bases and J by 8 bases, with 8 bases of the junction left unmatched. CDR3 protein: CASSYNLAGGDEQFF. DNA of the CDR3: TGTGCCAGCAGTTATAATCTGGCGGGAGGGGATGAGCAGTTCTTC.

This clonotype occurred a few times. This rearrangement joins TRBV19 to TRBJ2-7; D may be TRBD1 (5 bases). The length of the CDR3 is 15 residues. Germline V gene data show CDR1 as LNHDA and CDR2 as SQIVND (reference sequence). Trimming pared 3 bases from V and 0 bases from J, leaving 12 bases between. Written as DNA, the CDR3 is TGTGCCAGTAGTATCTCTGGCAGGGCCTCCTACGAGCAGTACTTC. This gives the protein CASSISGRASYEQYF.

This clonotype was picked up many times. The CDR3 spells CSAERGGVSNQPQHF. Here the CDR3 DNA reads TGCAGTGCCGAGAGGGGTGGCGTTAGCAATCAGCCCCAGCATTTT. The chain uses TRBV20-1 and TRBJ1-5, with D maybe TRBD1 (5 bases). Germline V gene lookup returns CDR1 DFQATT and CDR2 SNEGSKA (reference sequence). Trimming shortened V by 6 bases and J by 0 bases, and 15 bases separated the two germline ends. The CDR3 totals 15 residues.

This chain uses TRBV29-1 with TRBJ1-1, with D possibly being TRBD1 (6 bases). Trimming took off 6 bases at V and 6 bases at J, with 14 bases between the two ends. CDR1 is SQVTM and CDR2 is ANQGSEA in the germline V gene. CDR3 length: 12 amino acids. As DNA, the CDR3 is TGCAGCGTGGCCCTTTCAGGGGCTGAAGCTTTCTTT. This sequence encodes CSVALSGAEAFF.

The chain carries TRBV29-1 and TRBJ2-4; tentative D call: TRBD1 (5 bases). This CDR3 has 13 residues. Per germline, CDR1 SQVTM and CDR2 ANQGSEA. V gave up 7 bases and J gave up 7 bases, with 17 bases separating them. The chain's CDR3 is CSAQPRQLNIQYF. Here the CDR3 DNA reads TGCAGCGCCCAACCCCGACAGCTGAACATTCAGTACTTC.

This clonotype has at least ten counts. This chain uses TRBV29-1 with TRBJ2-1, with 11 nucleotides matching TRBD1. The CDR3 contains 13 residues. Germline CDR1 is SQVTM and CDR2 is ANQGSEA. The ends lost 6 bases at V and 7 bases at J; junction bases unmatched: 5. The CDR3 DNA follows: TGCAGCGTATGGGACAGGGGGATTAATGAGCAGTTCTTC. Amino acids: CSVWDRGINEQFF.